Below are 6 T cell receptor beta chains sequenced from a single sample in a study of regulatory T cells in long-lasting Graves disease (dated by TCRdb to the early 2020s). The library was obtained by multiplex PCR. Data came from an Illumina HiSeq 4000. iRepertoire HTBI primers and Arm-PCR amplification of CDR3 regions were used to construct TCR beta libraries. TCRdb itself trimmed the public reads at Q25 with fastp, ran MiXCR and retained productive beta chains. Entries are consolidated by CDR3 protein sequence, retaining the most common genes and DNA. This sample is represented by some 560,000 distinct CDR3 sequences; more than 15% of them were singletons. Of the sample, roughly 25% is held by the ten largest clones. This specimen's time point label, per the study, means: newly diagnosed GD, antithyroid drugs for less than 3 months. RNA was extracted from PBMCs in TRIzol for both TCR sequencing and RNA sequencing.

These data were also filed under a second study, of T cells in Graves' hyperthyroidism and ophthalmopathy.

The source material was peripheral blood mononuclear cells (PBMCs), sampled at new diagnosis, from a patient treated with antithyroid drugs. The receptors derive from a woman aged 40 to 65 with Graves disease. Donor details come from another sample of the same person, matched by shared clones.

This clonotype was counted many times. The junction does not match germline at one end; this may be a read error. The chain carries TRBV12-3 or TRBV12-4 and TRBJ2-7; TRBD2 is a possible D gene (5 bases). The CDR3 is made up of 13 amino acids. The CDR3 sequence: CASSLESGYEQYF. The DNA for the CDR3 is TGTGCCAGCAGCTTAGAGAGCGGCTACGAGCAGTACTTC.

A single count supports this clonotype. The chain recombines TRBV12-3 or TRBV12-4 with TRBJ2-1; 16 nucleotides line up with TRBD2. J gave up 14 bases and V 5 bases, and 6 bases lay outside the gene matches. The CDR3 spans 14 residues. The CDR3 coding sequence is TGTGCCAGCAGTGCCATGGGACTAGCGGGGGGGGAGTTCTTC. Its translation is CASSAMGLAGGEFF.

This clonotype was seen a handful of times. CDR3 amino acids: CASSILPPTGETQYF. CDR3 coding DNA: TGTGCCAGTAGTATCCTCCCCCCGACGGGTGAGACCCAGTACTTC. The rearrangement links TRBV19 to TRBJ2-5, with D uncertain. The CDR3 has 15 amino acids. Trimming took 3 bases from V and 5 from J, leaving 16 bases between them. CDR1 is LNHDA, CDR2 SQIVND, per germline (reference sequence). Full variable domain (rest looked up from reference TRBV19 and TRBJ2-5): DGGITQSPKYLFRKEGQNVTLSCEQNLNHDAMYWYRQDPGQGLRLIYYSQIVNDFQKGDIAEGYSVSREKKESFPLTVTSAQKNPTAFYLCASSILPPTGETQYFGPGTRLLVL.

This clonotype was seen a few times. The V call is TRBV27, the J call TRBJ2-1; D gene ambiguous. The germline CDR1 and CDR2 sequences are MNHEY and SMNVEV (reference sequence). V dropped 3 bases and J dropped 8 bases, with 8 bases sitting between them. The length of the CDR3 is 12 residues. This chain's CDR3 is CASSLSPDEQFF. CDR3 nucleotides: TGTGCCAGCAGTTTGAGTCCCGATGAGCAGTTCTTC.

This clonotype was counted many times. V and J are TRBV12-3 or TRBV12-4 and TRBJ2-5; unclear D gene. The ends were cut back, 11 bases at V and 2 bases at J, with 15 bases in the middle. CDR3 length: 13 residues. The CDR3 nucleotides are TGTGCCTCCCAGACCGACACGCAAGAGACCCAGTACTTC. It translates to CASQTDTQETQYF.

This clonotype was recorded a few times. The chain employs TRBV28 and TRBJ2-1; D could derive from TRBD1 or TRBD2 (5 bases each). CDR3 length: 15 amino acids. Germline CDR1 MDHEN, CDR2 SYDVKM. The V end lost 3 bases, the J end lost 9 bases, and 18 bases lay between the germline ends. The CDR3 nucleotides are TGTGCCAGCAGTTTTCTCGAAGGCAGGGAGAGTGAGCAGTTCTTC. Protein product: CASSFLEGRESEQFF.